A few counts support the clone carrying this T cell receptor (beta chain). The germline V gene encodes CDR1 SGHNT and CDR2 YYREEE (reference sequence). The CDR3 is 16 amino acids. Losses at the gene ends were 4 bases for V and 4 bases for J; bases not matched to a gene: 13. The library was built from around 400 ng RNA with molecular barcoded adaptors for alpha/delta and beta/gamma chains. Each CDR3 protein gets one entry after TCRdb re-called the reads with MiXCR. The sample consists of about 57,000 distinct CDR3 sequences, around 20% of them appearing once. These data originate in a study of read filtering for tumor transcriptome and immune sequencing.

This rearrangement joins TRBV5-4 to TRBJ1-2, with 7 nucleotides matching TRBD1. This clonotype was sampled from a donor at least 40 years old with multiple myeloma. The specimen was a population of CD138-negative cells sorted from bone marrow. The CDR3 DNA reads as TGTGCCAGCAGCCCCAGCCGACCGGGACAGTCCTATGGCTACACCTTC. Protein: CASSPSRPGQSYGYTF.